These 6 T cell receptor beta chains were all obtained from the same sample, sequenced in a study of T cells after yellow fever vaccination (dated by TCRdb to the late 2010s). Libraries were prepared through 5' RACE. TCRdb shows the sequencer as Illumina NovaSeq 6000. The public reads were reanalyzed by TCRdb: fastp trimming at Q25, MiXCR alignment, in-frame beta chains only. Under each unique CDR3 protein, matching rows form one entry showing the most common genes and DNA. Recorded for this sample are about 210,000 distinct CDR3 sequences; around 3.1% of them occurred a single time. Together, the top ten hold roughly 3% of the sample. Sample treatment or condition, as interpreted from the label and publication: live attenuated yellow fever vaccine strain. The input for sequencing was CD4+ T cells sorted from PBMCs, taken 10 days after the yellow fever booster vaccination. These receptors all stem from a man younger than 35 who received the YFV17D yellow fever vaccine.

The V and J genes are TRBV20-1 and TRBJ2-3; 14 nucleotides agree with TRBD2. The germline V gene has CDR1 DFQATT and CDR2 SNEGSKA (reference sequence). V trimming: 5 bases; J trimming: 1 base; junction bases outside the gene matches: 2. The CDR3 is made up of 15 amino acids. CDR3 amino acids: CSAAGLAGGTDTQYF. CDR3 DNA sequence: TGCAGTGCTGCGGGACTAGCGGGGGGCACAGATACGCAGTATTTT.

Ten or more counts support this clonotype. The chain couples TRBV6-2 or TRBV6-3 to TRBJ2-7, with D possibly matching TRBD1 (6 bases). The V end was cut by 0 bases, the J end by 8 bases, with 23 bases between. Germline CDR1 and CDR2: MNHEY and SVGEGT. The CDR3 runs to 17 residues. CDR3 amino acids: CASSYSMVVEGDRKQYF. CDR3 sequence (DNA): TGTGCCAGCAGTTACTCGATGGTTGTAGAGGGGGATCGCAAGCAGTACTTC.

This clonotype was observed many times. The rearrangement links TRBV5-5 to TRBJ1-1; D is possibly TRBD1 (5 bases). CDR3 length equals 17 residues. The germline V and J ends were trimmed by 3 bases and 1 base, with 19 bases remaining between them. CDR1 and CDR2 (germline): SGHKS, YYEKEE (reference sequence). CDR3 sequence (DNA): TGTGCCAGCAGCTCTGGGACGGTATCGAATGGGAACACTGAAGCTTTCTTT. This encodes CASSSGTVSNGNTEAFF.

This clonotype was picked up one time. V is TRBV11-3 and J is TRBJ2-3, with D tentatively TRBD1 or TRBD2 (5 bases each). This CDR3 spans 14 amino acids. Trimming pared 5 bases from V and 2 bases from J, leaving 11 bases between. From germline, CDR1 is SGHNT and CDR2 YENEEA. CDR3 residues: CASSPGPNTDTQYF. CDR3 DNA: TGTGCCAGCAGCCCGGGACCCAACACAGATACGCAGTATTTT.

This clonotype was picked up a small number of times. The V and J genes are TRBV7-3 and TRBJ1-1; TRBD1 is a possible D gene (6 bases). V was clipped by 3 bases and J by 8 bases, with 13 bases between them. Per germline, CDR1 SGHTA and CDR2 FQGTGA. This CDR3 contains 13 residues. The CDR3 DNA reads TGTGCCAGCAGCTTGGGGCAGGGGTTAGAAGCTTTCTTT. Its translation: CASSLGQGLEAFF.

This clonotype was seen many times. J is TRBJ2-5 and V is TRBV5-6; D assignment may be TRBD1 or TRBD2 (5 bases each). The V gene lost 1 base and the J gene lost 4 bases, with 11 bases spanning the gap. CDR3 length equals 14 residues. Germline CDR1 is SGHDT and CDR2 is YYEEEE. Here the CDR3 reads CASSLSGPGETQYF. CDR3 nucleotides: TGTGCCAGCAGCTTGTCGGGACCCGGAGAGACCCAGTACTTC.